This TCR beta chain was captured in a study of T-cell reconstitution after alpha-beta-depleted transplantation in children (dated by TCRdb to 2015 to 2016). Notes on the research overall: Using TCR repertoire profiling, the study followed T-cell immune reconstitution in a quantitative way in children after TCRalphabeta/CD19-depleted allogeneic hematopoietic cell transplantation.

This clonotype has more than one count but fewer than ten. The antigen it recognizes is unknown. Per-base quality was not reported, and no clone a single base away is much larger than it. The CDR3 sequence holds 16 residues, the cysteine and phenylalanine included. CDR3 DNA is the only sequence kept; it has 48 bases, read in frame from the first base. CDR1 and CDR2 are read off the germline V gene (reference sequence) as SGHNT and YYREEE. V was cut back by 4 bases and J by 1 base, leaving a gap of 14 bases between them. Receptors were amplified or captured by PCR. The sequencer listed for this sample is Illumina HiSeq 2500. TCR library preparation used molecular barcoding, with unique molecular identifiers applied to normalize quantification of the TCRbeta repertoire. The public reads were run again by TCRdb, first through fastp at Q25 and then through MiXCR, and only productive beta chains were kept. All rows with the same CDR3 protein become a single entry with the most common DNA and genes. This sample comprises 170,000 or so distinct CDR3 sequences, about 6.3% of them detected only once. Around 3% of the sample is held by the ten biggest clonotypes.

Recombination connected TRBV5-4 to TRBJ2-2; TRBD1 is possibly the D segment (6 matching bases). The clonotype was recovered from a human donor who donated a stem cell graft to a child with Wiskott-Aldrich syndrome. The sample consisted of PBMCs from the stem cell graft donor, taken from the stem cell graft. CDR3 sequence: CASSQPGTQNTGELFF. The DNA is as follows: TGTGCCAGCAGCCAACCCGGGACACAGAACACCGGGGAGCTGTTTTTT.